This T cell receptor beta chain comes out of a study of control samples from healthy donors and cancer patients. Between the trimmed V and J ends, which lost 4 bases and 9 bases, there was a span of 22 bases. The V gene's germline CDR1 is LGHDT and CDR2 YNNKEL (reference sequence). The CDR3 spans 15 residues. Sequenced by immunoSEQ multiplex PCR; TCRdb stores in-frame clones only, minus some. Of 120,000 or so clones detected, more than 75% appear once; the ten largest clones hold 8% to 9%. The chain is built from TRBV3-1 (or the pseudogene TRBV3-2) and TRBJ2-7, with D possibly being TRBD1 or TRBD2 (6 bases each). The clonotype originates from a man in his forties or fifties in good health. Material for sequencing was blood. The CDR3 nucleotides are TGTGCCAGCAGCCCTCGGGGGCCACAGGGAAAAGTGCAGTACTTC. This gives the protein CASSPRGPQGKVQYF.